This T cell receptor (beta chain) was captured in a study of T cells in Graves' hyperthyroidism and ophthalmopathy (dated by TCRdb to about 2019). The study in broad terms: A discovery cohort of around 100 patients, roughly 43 with Graves' ophthalmopathy and approximately 55 with stable Graves' hyperthyroidism, was used to find distinguishing TCR V-J signatures. After blood sampling, hyperthyroidism patients were treated with methimazole at a starting dose of 30 mg daily, and ophthalmopathy patients were treated with high-dose intravenous methylprednisolone. In several Graves' hyperthyroidism patients, the study also compared T-cell repertoires from thyroid tissue with T-cell repertoires from blood. The 75 to 100 discovery patients were randomly divided into training and test sets at a 7:3 ratio. The paper describes TCR Vbeta CDR3 sequencing of some 130 peripheral blood samples, made up of some 40 ophthalmopathy patients, more than 70 hyperthyroidism patients and 17 progressor patients. Prospective prediction of ophthalmopathy was tested in an independent validation cohort of 18 to 20 hyperthyroidism patients and 17 patients who later progressed to ophthalmopathy. What the study reported, not specific to this receptor: Most expanded thyroid clonotypes (frequency above 0.001) were also found in blood, which suggests that blood repertoires may mirror thyroid immune responses. During validation, the model predicted progression to ophthalmopathy a median of about 6.5 months ahead of onset, with more than 60% sensitivity and about 75% specificity. No statistical method was used to fix the sample size in advance, and group allocation was not hidden from the investigators. In cross-validation, a model built on a 13 V-J signature told ophthalmopathy apart from stable hyperthyroidism with less than 90% sensitivity and around 81% specificity, and in testing the same model reached 80%/75%.

This clonotype was counted at least ten times. Its antigen specificity is not known. Within one base of it there is no much larger clone, and no base qualities were kept. A patient counted as having stable Graves' hyperthyroidism if no progression to ophthalmopathy occurred over 18 months of follow-up. Hyperthyroidism patients were aged 18 to 65 years and newly diagnosed, with disease duration of less than 2 months. The study excluded patients with uncontrolled infections, other autoimmune diseases, pregnancy or lactation. Diagnoses were based on clinical symptoms, serum thyroxine and TRAb, thyroid ultrasound and orbital computed tomography. Total RNA was extracted with Trizol reagent, and quality was checked on an Agilent 2100 Bioanalyzer. The TCR beta CDR3 regions were amplified from RNA transcripts. A first-round RT-PCR of the TCR CDR3 used the HTBI primer set with the Qiagen OneStep RT-PCR kit. Libraries were constructed in a second round of multiplex PCR, after which size selection and purification were carried out. Libraries were sequenced paired-end with 100 bp reads on an Illumina HiSeq2000. Turning to the authors' computational methods: SOAPnuke was used to process the raw data, with reads discarded if the reads contained adapters or uncalled bases, had a mean Phred below 15, or lacked an exact constant-primer or identifier match. COPE v1.2.5 was used to merge high-quality paired reads, and clonotypes were defined as unique nucleotide sequences. MiTCR v1.1 was used to align the clonotypes against IMGT TRBV, TRBD and TRBJ reference segments. The analysis included only V-J combinations with a frequency above 0.0001, which together covered 98% to 99.2% of the repertoires. A TCS score was defined as the ratio between F50 (clonal expansion) and ExV (chaos), using BLOSUM62-based TCRdist between CDR3 peptides within each V-J. Welch's t-statistics and random forest reduced 450 to 600 V-J features to 10 to 15, which were used in a naive Bayes classifier (R e1071). The public sequencing data were trimmed at Q25 with fastp and processed into clonotypes with MiXCR by TCRdb, which kept only in-frame beta chains. Entries that share a CDR3 protein sequence are merged under the most common genes and DNA. TCRdb's processing, not the authors', yielded these V and J calls. This sample comprises just over 550,000 distinct CDR3 sequences, 40% to 55% of them detected only once. The ten largest make up about 7.9% of the sample.

From the cysteine up to the phenylalanine, the CDR3 has a length of 13 residues. The only DNA kept is the CDR3, 39 bases in frame from the first base. CDR1 and CDR2 are drawn from the germline V gene: SNHLY, FYNNEI. Compared with germline, V lacks 3 bases and J lacks 6 bases; bases without a gene match: 4. The chain is made from TRBV2 and TRBJ2-7, and TRBD2 aligns with 8 junction nucleotides. What was sequenced was peripheral blood or thyroid tissue (not recorded which). The receptor was derived from a woman aged 18-30 years with Graves' hyperthyroidism. Donor details come from another sample of the same person, matched by shared clones. Here the CDR3 is given as CASSEPTSGEQYF. The DNA sequence reads TGTGCCAGCAGTGAGCCTACTAGCGGCGAGCAGTACTTC.